These T cell receptor beta chains were read from a single sample in a study of cytomegalovirus exposure and HLA in healthy donors. Clones were sequenced by immunoSEQ multiplex PCR, and TCRdb holds only the in-frame ones, with some missing. The data hold 150,000 or so clones, with around 82% observed a single time. The sample consisted of PBMCs. These TCRs come from a middle-aged man in good health and CMV-seronegative. CDR3s include the opening cysteine and the closing phenylalanine or tryptophan. The D gene is left open where the match is weak. A clone size is listed for some rows: how often the clone was seen (once, few, many), or a class if it is expanded.

J gene: TRBJ1-2; V gene: TRBV30; clone size: NA; D gene: NA; CDR3 protein: CAWREKGNYGYTF; CDR3 DNA: TGTGCCTGGCGGGAAAAGGGTAACTATGGCTACACCTTC
J gene: TRBJ1-5; V gene: TRBV28; clone size: NA; D gene: NA; CDR3 protein: CASSLYAAGARQPQHF; CDR3 DNA: TGTGCCAGCAGTTTATATGCGGCAGGGGCGCGTCAGCCCCAGCATTTT
J gene: TRBJ1-1; V gene: TRBV5-1; clone size: once; D gene: TRBD1; CDR3 protein: CASRNDRVTEAFF; CDR3 DNA: TGCGCCAGCAGGAACGACAGGGTGACTGAAGCTTTCTTT
J gene: TRBJ2-6; V gene: TRBV12-5; clone size: few; D gene: NA; CDR3 protein: CASGLGTGTRRANVLTF; CDR3 DNA: TGTGCTAGTGGTTTGGGGACGGGGACAAGACGGGCCAACGTCCTGACTTTC
J gene: TRBJ1-1; V gene: TRBV28; clone size: NA; D gene: NA; CDR3 protein: CASSFRSGLGTEAFF; CDR3 DNA: TGTGCCAGCAGTTTCCGTTCCGGGTTGGGCACTGAAGCTTTCTTT
J gene: TRBJ1-5; V gene: TRBV16; clone size: NA; D gene: NA; CDR3 protein: CASSQGGQGQPQHF; CDR3 DNA: TGTGCCAGCAGCCAGGGGGGGCAGGGACAGCCCCAGCATTTT
J gene: TRBJ1-2; V gene: TRBV6-1; clone size: NA; D gene: NA; CDR3 protein: CASSWEGPDYGYTF; CDR3 DNA: TGTGCCAGCAGCTGGGAGGGCCCTGACTATGGCTACACCTTC
J gene: TRBJ1-1; V gene: TRBV11-2; clone size: NA; D gene: TRBD1; CDR3 protein: CASQGGGMNTEAFF; CDR3 DNA: TGTGCCAGCCAGGGGGGAGGCATGAACACTGAAGCTTTCTTT
J gene: TRBJ1-2; V gene: TRBV5-6; clone size: NA; D gene: NA; CDR3 protein: CASSLGQGSNYGYTF; CDR3 DNA: TGTGCCAGCAGCCTCGGGCAGGGGAGTAACTATGGCTACACCTTC
J gene: TRBJ1-6; V gene: TRBV25-1; clone size: NA; D gene: TRBD1; CDR3 protein: CASSAGTGVANSPLHF; CDR3 DNA: TGTGCCAGCAGTGCAGGGACAGGGGTTGCAAATTCACCCCTCCACTTT
J gene: TRBJ2-1; V gene: TRBV2; clone size: once; D gene: NA; CDR3 protein: CASRGDWDEQFF; CDR3 DNA: TGTGCCAGCAGGGGGGACTGGGATGAGCAGTTCTTC
J gene: TRBJ1-1; V gene: TRBV2; clone size: NA; D gene: NA; CDR3 protein: CASSTTTGGVEAFF; CDR3 DNA: TGTGCCAGCAGTACTACGACGGGAGGAGTAGAAGCTTTCTTT
J gene: TRBJ2-7; V gene: TRBV27; clone size: NA; D gene: TRBD1; CDR3 protein: CASSFIRGDRGLYEQYF; CDR3 DNA: TGTGCCAGCAGTTTTATCAGAGGGGACAGGGGGCTCTACGAGCAGTACTTC
J gene: TRBJ2-1; V gene: TRBV19; clone size: NA; D gene: NA; CDR3 protein: CASGGLTSLNEQFF; CDR3 DNA: TGTGCCAGCGGGGGTCTTACTAGTCTCAATGAGCAGTTCTTC
J gene: TRBJ1-6; V gene: TRBV6-5; clone size: NA; D gene: NA; CDR3 protein: CASSYSIQGGNSPLHF; CDR3 DNA: TGTGCCAGCAGTTACTCGATTCAGGGTGGAAATTCACCCCTCCACTTT
J gene: TRBJ2-1; V gene: TRBV5-4; clone size: NA; D gene: NA; CDR3 protein: CASTPWGWGGINEQFF; CDR3 DNA: TGTGCCAGCACCCCATGGGGCTGGGGAGGAATAAATGAGCAGTTCTTC
J gene: TRBJ2-5; V gene: TRBV7-3; clone size: NA; D gene: TRBD2; CDR3 protein: CASSLREGGETQYF; CDR3 DNA: TGTGCCAGCAGCCTACGGGAGGGGGGGGAGACCCAGTACTTC
J gene: TRBJ2-2; V gene: TRBV11-2; clone size: NA; D gene: NA; CDR3 protein: CASSPDGPNTGELFF; CDR3 DNA: TGTGCCAGCAGCCCCGATGGGCCCAACACCGGGGAGCTGTTTTTT
J gene: TRBJ2-6; V gene: TRBV2; clone size: NA; D gene: NA; CDR3 protein: CASSEALVGLSGANVLTF; CDR3 DNA: TGTGCCAGCAGTGAAGCGTTGGTGGGCCTCTCTGGGGCCAACGTCCTGACTTTC
J gene: TRBJ2-3; V gene: TRBV5-4; clone size: once; D gene: TRBD2; CDR3 protein: CASSSRTSGTDTQYF; CDR3 DNA: TGTGCCAGCAGCTCTCGGACTAGCGGCACAGATACGCAGTATTTT
J gene: TRBJ1-5; V gene: TRBV2; clone size: NA; D gene: TRBD1; CDR3 protein: CASSEGRGHGQPQHF; CDR3 DNA: TGTGCCAGCAGTGAAGGCAGGGGGCATGGACAGCCCCAGCATTTT
J gene: TRBJ1-5; V gene: TRBV19; clone size: NA; D gene: TRBD1; CDR3 protein: CASKDRVPNRPQHF; CDR3 DNA: TGTGCCAGCAAAGACAGGGTGCCCAATCGGCCCCAGCATTTT
J gene: TRBJ2-7; V gene: TRBV6-5; clone size: NA; D gene: TRBD1; CDR3 protein: CASTSDRVSYEQYF; CDR3 DNA: TGTGCCAGCACCTCCGACAGGGTTTCCTACGAGCAGTACTTC
J gene: TRBJ1-2; V gene: TRBV5-8; clone size: few; D gene: NA; CDR3 protein: CASSSRGPDYGYTF; CDR3 DNA: TGTGCCAGCAGCTCCAGGGGACCCGACTATGGCTACACCTTC
J gene: TRBJ2-5; V gene: TRBV29-1; clone size: NA; D gene: TRBD1; CDR3 protein: CSVEETGVKQYF; CDR3 DNA: TGCAGCGTTGAAGAGACAGGGGTAAAGCAGTACTTC
J gene: TRBJ2-7; V gene: TRBV2; clone size: NA; D gene: NA; CDR3 protein: CASLLDRRTYEQYF; CDR3 DNA: TGTGCCAGCTTACTTGACAGGAGAACCTACGAGCAGTACTTC
J gene: TRBJ2-5; V gene: TRBV2; clone size: NA; D gene: NA; CDR3 protein: CASNKEDQETQYF; CDR3 DNA: TGTGCCAGCAACAAAGAAGACCAAGAGACCCAGTACTTC
J gene: TRBJ2-2; V gene: TRBV2; clone size: NA; D gene: TRBD2; CDR3 protein: CASIPGLASGELFF; CDR3 DNA: TGTGCCAGCATCCCGGGACTAGCGTCCGGGGAGCTGTTTTTT
J gene: TRBJ1-2; V gene: TRBV5-1; clone size: NA; D gene: NA; CDR3 protein: CASSLGTEWSAYTF; CDR3 DNA: TGCGCCAGCAGCTTGGGGACAGAATGGTCAGCCTACACCTTC
J gene: TRBJ2-7; V gene: TRBV15; clone size: NA; D gene: TRBD1; CDR3 protein: CATSRETLRGLEQYF; CDR3 DNA: TGTGCCACCAGCAGAGAAACTTTGAGGGGGCTCGAGCAGTACTTC
J gene: TRBJ1-1; V gene: TRBV25-1; clone size: NA; D gene: NA; CDR3 protein: CASSDPRIQNTEAFF; CDR3 DNA: TGTGCCAGCAGTGATCCCAGGATACAGAACACTGAAGCTTTCTTT
J gene: TRBJ2-3; V gene: TRBV7-2; clone size: NA; D gene: NA; CDR3 protein: CASSLSGVRVDTQYF; CDR3 DNA: TGTGCCAGCAGCTTGTCGGGGGTAAGGGTAGATACGCAGTATTTT
J gene: TRBJ2-5; V gene: TRBV6-1; clone size: once; D gene: TRBD2; CDR3 protein: CASSTTSGGLGAQYF; CDR3 DNA: TGTGCCAGCAGTACAACTAGCGGGGGCCTAGGGGCCCAGTACTTC
J gene: TRBJ2-1; V gene: TRBV7-3; clone size: NA; D gene: NA; CDR3 protein: CASSPPGAGEQFF; CDR3 DNA: TGTGCCAGCAGCCCCCCCGGGGCGGGAGAGCAGTTCTTC
J gene: TRBJ1-1; V gene: TRBV11-3; clone size: NA; D gene: NA; CDR3 protein: CASSLVGTGSTEAFF; CDR3 DNA: TGTGCCAGCAGCTTAGTCGGTACAGGGAGCACTGAAGCTTTCTTT
J gene: TRBJ2-4; V gene: TRBV7-2; clone size: NA; D gene: TRBD1; CDR3 protein: CASSSYRGENIQYF; CDR3 DNA: TGTGCCAGCAGCTCATACAGGGGTGAAAACATTCAGTACTTC
J gene: TRBJ2-2; V gene: TRBV5-1; clone size: NA; D gene: TRBD1; CDR3 protein: CASSLVPTGMNTGELFF; CDR3 DNA: TGCGCCAGCAGCTTGGTCCCGACAGGGATGAACACCGGGGAGCTGTTTTTT
J gene: TRBJ1-5; V gene: TRBV6-1; clone size: NA; D gene: TRBD1; CDR3 protein: CASSEARGGGQPQHF; CDR3 DNA: TGTGCCAGCAGTGAAGCAAGAGGGGGCGGTCAGCCCCAGCATTTT
J gene: TRBJ1-1; V gene: TRBV7-2; clone size: few; D gene: NA; CDR3 protein: CASTLQITAFF; CDR3 DNA: TGTGCCAGCACCCTACAGATAACAGCTTTCTTT
J gene: TRBJ1-2; V gene: TRBV27; clone size: NA; D gene: TRBD1; CDR3 protein: CASSALGLGQGGYTF; CDR3 DNA: TGTGCCAGCAGTGCATTAGGGCTGGGACAGGGTGGCTACACCTTC
J gene: TRBJ1-5; V gene: TRBV5-8; clone size: NA; D gene: NA; CDR3 protein: CASSFQGLTQPQHF; CDR3 DNA: TGTGCCAGCAGCTTTCAGGGGCTCACTCAGCCCCAGCATTTT
J gene: TRBJ2-5; V gene: TRBV2; clone size: NA; D gene: TRBD2; CDR3 protein: CASERSRGGLETQYF; CDR3 DNA: TGTGCCAGCGAGAGATCTCGGGGGGGTCTTGAGACCCAGTACTTC
J gene: TRBJ1-1; V gene: TRBV11-2; clone size: NA; D gene: NA; CDR3 protein: CASILTGNTEAFF; CDR3 DNA: TGTGCCAGCATCCTGACAGGGAACACTGAAGCTTTCTTT
J gene: TRBJ1-6; V gene: TRBV27; clone size: few; D gene: NA; CDR3 protein: CASRPADGGSPLHF; CDR3 DNA: TGTGCCAGTAGGCCGGCCGATGGAGGGTCACCCCTCCACTTT
J gene: TRBJ2-2; V gene: TRBV10-2; clone size: NA; D gene: TRBD2; CDR3 protein: CASSDWRTSGRGGELFF; CDR3 DNA: TGCGCCAGCAGTGACTGGAGGACTAGCGGGAGGGGCGGGGAGCTGTTTTTT
J gene: TRBJ2-7; V gene: TRBV5-1; clone size: few; D gene: TRBD2; CDR3 protein: CASSFLAGGTPEQYF; CDR3 DNA: TGCGCCAGCAGCTTCTTAGCGGGGGGCACCCCGGAGCAGTACTTC
J gene: TRBJ2-2; V gene: TRBV7-8; clone size: once; D gene: TRBD2; CDR3 protein: CASSPISGRAAGELFF; CDR3 DNA: TGTGCCAGCAGCCCGATTAGCGGGAGGGCCGCCGGGGAGCTGTTTTTT
J gene: TRBJ1-6; V gene: TRBV6-6; clone size: NA; D gene: NA; CDR3 protein: CASSYRGNDSPLHF; CDR3 DNA: TGTGCCAGCAGTTACCGGGGTAACGATTCACCCCTCCACTTT
J gene: TRBJ1-2; V gene: TRBV6-1; clone size: NA; D gene: NA; CDR3 protein: CASRFRQSGYTF; CDR3 DNA: TGTGCCAGCAGATTTCGACAGTCCGGCTACACCTTC